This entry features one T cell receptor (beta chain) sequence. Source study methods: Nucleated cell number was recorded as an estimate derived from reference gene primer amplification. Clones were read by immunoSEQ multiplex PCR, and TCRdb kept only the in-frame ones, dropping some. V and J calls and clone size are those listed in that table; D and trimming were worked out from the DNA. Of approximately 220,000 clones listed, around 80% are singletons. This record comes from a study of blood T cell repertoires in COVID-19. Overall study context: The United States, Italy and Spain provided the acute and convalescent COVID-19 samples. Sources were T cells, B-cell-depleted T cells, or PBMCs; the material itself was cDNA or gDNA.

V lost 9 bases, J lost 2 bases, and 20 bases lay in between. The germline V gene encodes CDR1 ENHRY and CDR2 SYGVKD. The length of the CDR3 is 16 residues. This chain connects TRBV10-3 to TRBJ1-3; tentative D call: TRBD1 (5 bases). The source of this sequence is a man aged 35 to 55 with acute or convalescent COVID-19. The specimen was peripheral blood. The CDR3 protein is CAISRGGFEPGNTIYF. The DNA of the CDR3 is TGTGCCATTTCGAGGGGAGGGTTCGAGCCTGGAAACACCATATATTTT.